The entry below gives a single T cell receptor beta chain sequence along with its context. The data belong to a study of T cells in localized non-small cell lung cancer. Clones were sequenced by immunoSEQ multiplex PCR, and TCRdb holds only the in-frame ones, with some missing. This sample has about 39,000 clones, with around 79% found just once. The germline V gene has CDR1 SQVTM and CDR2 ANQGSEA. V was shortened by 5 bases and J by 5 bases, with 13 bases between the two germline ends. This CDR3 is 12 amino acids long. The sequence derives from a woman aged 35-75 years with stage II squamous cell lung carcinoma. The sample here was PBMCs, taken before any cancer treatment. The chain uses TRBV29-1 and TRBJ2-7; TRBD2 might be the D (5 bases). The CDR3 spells CSVRLARHEQYF. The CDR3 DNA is TGCAGCGTTCGGCTAGCCAGACACGAGCAGTACTTC.